A single sample gave rise to the 6 T cell receptor beta chains below, sequenced in a study of post-analysis software for immune sequencing data. Regarding the study as a whole: Roughly 5 TRBV segments (TRBV5-6, TRBV5-1 and TRBV20-1 among them) occurred more frequently in patients than in controls.

Unique molecular identifiers were carried by the TCR beta cDNA libraries. TCRdb re-called the PCR reads through MiXCR, storing one row per CDR3 protein. The sample contains about 430,000 distinct CDR3 sequences, approximately 38% of which appear only once. These receptors lack a known antigen. Sequencing was performed on blood. The receptors here all came from a girl aged 2 to 9 with multiple sclerosis.

The chain links TRBV18 to TRBJ2-1; 9 bases match TRBD2. The junction had 3 bases not matched to a gene; V was cut back by 1 base and J by 8 bases. Germline CDR1 is KGHSH and CDR2 is LQKENI. The CDR3 extends over 14 amino acids. This CDR3 reads CASSPLSGSDEQFF. The CDR3 DNA is TGTGCCAGCTCACCACTTAGCGGGAGTGATGAGCAGTTCTTC.

The chain uses TRBV5-6 and TRBJ2-3, with TRBD2 matching 8 bases. J gave up 2 bases and V 0 bases, and 5 bases lay outside the gene matches. This CDR3 is 16 amino acids long. CDR1 SGHDT and CDR2 YYEEEE come from the germline V gene. In nucleotides, the CDR3 is TGTGCCAGCAGCTTGGGACCAGCGGGAGTCACAGATACGCAGTATTTT. Amino acid sequence: CASSLGPAGVTDTQYF.

This chain connects TRBV12-3 or TRBV12-4 to TRBJ2-5, with D possibly being TRBD2 (6 bases). The length of the CDR3 is 14 residues. V was shortened by 2 bases and J by 6 bases, with 13 bases between the two germline ends. The CDR3 protein is CASSLKSGRKTQYF. DNA for the CDR3: TGTGCCAGCAGTTTAAAGTCAGGGAGGAAGACCCAGTACTTC.

This CDR3 is CASSPPTGEYSNQPQHF. DNA for the CDR3: TGCGCCAGCAGCCCTCCGACAGGGGAATATAGCAATCAGCCCCAGCATTTT. J is TRBJ1-5 and V is TRBV4-1; TRBD1 agrees at 8 bases. Germline assignment: CDR1 MGHRA and CDR2 YSYEKL. The CDR3 has 17 amino acids. The trim removed 4 bases at V and 0 bases at J, leaving 8 bases unmatched.

This clonotype was seen a handful of times. V usage is TRBV7-9 and J usage is TRBJ2-5, with D tentatively TRBD2 (6 bases). The J call may be mistaken, given a closer DNA end match to TRBJ2-7. This CDR3 is built from 14 residues. Germline values: CDR1 SEHNR, CDR2 FQNEAQ (reference sequence). The CDR3 region is CASSRAPEGYEQYF. CDR3 sequence (DNA): TGTGCCAGCAGCCGGGCCCCGGAGGGTTACGAGCAGTACTTC.

Of note for this clonotype: This may be a read error, as it is one base from a much larger clone. The chain joins TRBV7-2 to TRBJ2-5, with a weak D call TRBD2 (6 bases). The J call may be incorrect, as the DNA end agrees better with TRBJ2-7. The CDR3 runs to 15 residues. Germline V gene sequence: CDR1 SGHTA, CDR2 FQGNSA. The CDR3 sequence: CASSFDLGGSYEQYF. Written as DNA, the CDR3 is TGTGCCAGCAGCTTTGATTTGGGGGGTTCTTACGAGCAGTACTTC.